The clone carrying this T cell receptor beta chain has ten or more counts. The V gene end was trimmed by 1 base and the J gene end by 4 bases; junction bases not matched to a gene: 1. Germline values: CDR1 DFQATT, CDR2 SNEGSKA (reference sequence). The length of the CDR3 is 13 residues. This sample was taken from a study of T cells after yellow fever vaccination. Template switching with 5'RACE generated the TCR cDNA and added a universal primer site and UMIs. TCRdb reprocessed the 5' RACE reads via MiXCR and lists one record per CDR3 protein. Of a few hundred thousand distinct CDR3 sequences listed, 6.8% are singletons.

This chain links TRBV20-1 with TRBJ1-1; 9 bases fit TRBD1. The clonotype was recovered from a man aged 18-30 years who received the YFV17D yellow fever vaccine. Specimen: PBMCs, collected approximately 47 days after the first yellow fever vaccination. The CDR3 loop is CSARGQGGTEAFF. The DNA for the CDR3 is TGCAGTGCTAGAGGACAGGGGGGCACTGAAGCTTTCTTT.